This T cell receptor (beta chain) was found in a study of CD8+CD57+ T cells in acquired aplastic anemia (dated by TCRdb to about 2018). Background for the entire study: A mean of about 3.2 ug of DNA, ranging from about 0.19 to 30 ug, was extracted from sorted CD4+ and CD8+ cells. CD8+CD57+ expansion was defined as frequency above the mean frequency observed in healthy subjects. Results and caveats for the whole study, not just this receptor: Patients and healthy controls showed no significant difference in CD8+ Simpson's diversity (P=0.060). About 28 CD8+ CDR3 sequences were found in both patients and controls but appeared to be highly expressed in patients and within the immunodominant clones of the patients.

Notes on this clonotype: Its recognized antigen is unknown. No much larger clone exists at a distance of one base, and base qualities are not known.

At the junction V is shortened by 6 bases and J by 3 bases, with 14 bases in between. From the cysteine through the phenylalanine, the CDR3 covers 13 amino acids. Only the CDR3 region is kept as DNA, spanning 39 bases read in frame from base 1. As encoded in the germline V gene (reference sequence), CDR1 is DFQATT while CDR2 is SNEGSKA. Genomic DNA was used as template for profiling of TCR beta VDJ combinations and CDR3 sequences. An Illumina HiSeq 2000 was the platform used for TCR repertoire sequencing. The original pipeline was this. TRBV/TRBJ rearrangement plots, CDR3 size and DJ length profiles, and Simpson's diversity index were used to assess repertoires. Whichever DNA sequence was most abundant in the deep sequencing data was defined as the immunodominant clone. CDR3 amino acid sequences were checked for sharing across subjects and were also compared against the VDJdb database and published repertoires. TCRdb cleaned the public reads at Q25 with fastp, built clones with MiXCR and kept in-frame beta chains. Each entry is one CDR3 protein sequence, shown with its most common DNA and genes. None of the V and J calls come from the authors' own analysis; TCRdb made them. The table for this sample lists roughly 93,000 distinct CDR3 sequences; roughly two thirds of them were counted only once. The ten largest account for roughly two thirds of the sample.

The patients picked for sequencing were ones in whom flow cytometry had shown an expansion of CD8+CD57+ cells. Every patient had a diagnosis of severe acquired aplastic anemia based on International Study of Aplastic Anemia and Agranulocytosis and Camitta criteria. No patient had received any therapy when blood was sampled. In the study, sorted CD4+ and CD8+ blood T cells from patients with severe aplastic anemia and from healthy subjects underwent deep sequencing of TCR repertoires. In the USA, patient enrollment took place under clinicaltrials.gov protocols 00001620, 01623167, 00001397, 00071045, 00081523 and 00961064. Ficoll-Paque density gradient centrifugation was used to isolate peripheral blood mononuclear cells. Before DNA was extracted, CD4+ and CD8+ T cells were sorted using either FACS or magnetic beads.

This TCR was recovered from a human donor with aplastic anemia. The receptor chain draws on TRBV20-1 and TRBJ2-5; the D gene remains uncertain. The source material was sorted CD4+, CD8+, or CD8+CD57+ T cells (not recorded which) from PBMCs. This receptor carries the CDR3 CSAPRTSKETQYF. The DNA is TGCAGTGCCCCGAGAACCTCCAAAGAGACCCAGTACTTC.